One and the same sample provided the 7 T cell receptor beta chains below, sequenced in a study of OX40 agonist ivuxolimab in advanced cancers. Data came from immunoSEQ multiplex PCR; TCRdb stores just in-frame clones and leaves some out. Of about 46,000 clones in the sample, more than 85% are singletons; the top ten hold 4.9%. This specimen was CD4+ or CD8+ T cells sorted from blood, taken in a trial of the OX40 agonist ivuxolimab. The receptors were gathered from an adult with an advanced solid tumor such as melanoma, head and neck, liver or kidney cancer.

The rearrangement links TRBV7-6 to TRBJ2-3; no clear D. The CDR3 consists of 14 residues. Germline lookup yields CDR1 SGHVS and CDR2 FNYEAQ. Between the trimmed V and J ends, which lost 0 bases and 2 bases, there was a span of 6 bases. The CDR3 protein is CASSLAGNTDTQYF. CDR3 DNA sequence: TGTGCCAGCAGCTTAGCTGGAAACACAGATACGCAGTATTTT.

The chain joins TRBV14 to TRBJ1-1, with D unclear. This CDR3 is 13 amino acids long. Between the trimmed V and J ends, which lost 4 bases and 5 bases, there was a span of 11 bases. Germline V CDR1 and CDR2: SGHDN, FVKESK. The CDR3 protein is CASSPLGSTEAFF. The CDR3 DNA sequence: TGTGCCAGCAGCCCCCTGGGGAGTACTGAAGCTTTCTTT.

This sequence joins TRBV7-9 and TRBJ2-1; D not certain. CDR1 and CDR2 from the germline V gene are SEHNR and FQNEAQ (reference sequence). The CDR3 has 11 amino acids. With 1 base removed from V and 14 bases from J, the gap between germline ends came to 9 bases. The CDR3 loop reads CASSLGPVEFF. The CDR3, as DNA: TGTGCCAGCAGCTTAGGACCAGTTGAGTTCTTC.

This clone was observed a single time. The CDR3 spells CASSLGAARTTDTQYF. CDR3 bases: TGTGCCAGCAGCTTGGGCGCCGCGCGGACCACAGATACGCAGTATTTT. This chain connects TRBV5-8 to TRBJ2-3, with D unresolved. The CDR3 has 16 residues. The germline V and J ends were trimmed by 0 bases and 2 bases, with 13 bases remaining between them. From germline, CDR1 is SGHTS and CDR2 YDEGEE.

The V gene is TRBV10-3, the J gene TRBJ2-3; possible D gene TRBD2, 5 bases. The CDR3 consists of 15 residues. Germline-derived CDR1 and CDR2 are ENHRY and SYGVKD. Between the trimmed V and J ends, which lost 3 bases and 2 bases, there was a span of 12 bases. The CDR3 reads CAISDSRRPTDTQYF. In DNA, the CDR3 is TGTGCCATCAGTGACAGCAGGAGGCCCACAGATACGCAGTATTTT.

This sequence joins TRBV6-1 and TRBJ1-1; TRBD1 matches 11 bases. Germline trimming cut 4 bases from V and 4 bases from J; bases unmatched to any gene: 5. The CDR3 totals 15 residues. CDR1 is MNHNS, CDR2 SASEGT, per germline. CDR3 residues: CASSGGTGGRTEAFF. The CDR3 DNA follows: TGTGCCAGCAGTGGCGGGACAGGGGGGCGCACTGAAGCTTTCTTT.

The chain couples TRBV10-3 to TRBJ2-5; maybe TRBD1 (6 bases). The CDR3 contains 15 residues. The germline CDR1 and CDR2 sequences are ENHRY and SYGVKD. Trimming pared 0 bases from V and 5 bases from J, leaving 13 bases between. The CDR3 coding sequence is TGTGCCATCAGTGAGTCTGCACAGGGTTGGGAGACCCAGTACTTC. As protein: CAISESAQGWETQYF.